The rows below give T cell receptor beta chains drawn from one sample of a study of blood T cell repertoires in COVID-19. Sequenced by immunoSEQ multiplex PCR; TCRdb stores in-frame clones only, minus some. The data show about 97,000 clones, with roughly 89% seen just once and 15% held by the top ten. Sample: peripheral blood. Receptor source: a human donor in a cohort sampled during active COVID-19. CDR3s leave out the opening cysteine and the closing phenylalanine or tryptophan.

cdr3_length: 14; j_call: TRBJ2-4; v_call: TRBV19; cdr3_aa: ASSIAAGIAKNIQY
cdr3_length: 10; j_call: TRBJ2-1; v_call: TRBV2; cdr3_aa: ASSPTYNEQF
cdr3_length: 14; j_call: TRBJ1-4; v_call: TRBV19; cdr3_aa: ASTGTGGATNEKLF
cdr3_length: 13; j_call: TRBJ1-1; v_call: TRBV6-5; cdr3_aa: ASSYGGQANTEAF
cdr3_length: 12; j_call: TRBJ2-3; v_call: TRBV4-1; cdr3_aa: ASSQVLATDTQY
cdr3_length: 13; j_call: TRBJ1-5; v_call: TRBV20-1; cdr3_aa: SASTLLADNQPQH
cdr3_length: 13; j_call: TRBJ2-7; v_call: TRBV29-1; cdr3_aa: SVEDPAGEQYEQY
cdr3_length: 13; j_call: TRBJ2-1; v_call: TRBV7-2; cdr3_aa: ASSPDRGSYNEQF
cdr3_length: 10; j_call: TRBJ2-5; v_call: TRBV12-3/TRBV12-4; cdr3_aa: ASSLLVETQY
cdr3_length: 14; j_call: TRBJ2-2; v_call: TRBV9; cdr3_aa: ASKASGSWDTGELF
cdr3_length: 12; j_call: TRBJ1-2; v_call: TRBV29-1; cdr3_aa: SVQKREENYGYT
cdr3_length: 14; j_call: TRBJ2-7; v_call: TRBV6-5; cdr3_aa: ASSYSIGGGTYEQY
cdr3_length: 15; j_call: TRBJ2-5; v_call: TRBV20-1; cdr3_aa: SASYPLGGKIEETQY
cdr3_length: 12; j_call: TRBJ2-1; v_call: TRBV5-1; cdr3_aa: ASSLEGTWNEQF
cdr3_length: 12; j_call: TRBJ1-2; v_call: TRBV28; cdr3_aa: ASSSGTMNYGYT
cdr3_length: 13; j_call: TRBJ1-3; v_call: TRBV21-1; cdr3_aa: ASSKQPESGNTIY
cdr3_length: 13; j_call: TRBJ1-5; v_call: TRBV27; cdr3_aa: ASSSHPGGDQPQH
cdr3_length: 13; j_call: TRBJ2-1; v_call: TRBV7-8; cdr3_aa: ASSFPGWGGNEQF
cdr3_length: 13; j_call: TRBJ2-5; v_call: TRBV9; cdr3_aa: ASSSSGSVGETQY
cdr3_length: 11; j_call: TRBJ1-2; v_call: TRBV6-5; cdr3_aa: ASRGTGSYGYT
cdr3_length: 12; j_call: TRBJ1-2; v_call: TRBV3-1/TRBV3-2; cdr3_aa: ASSREGINYGYT
cdr3_length: 12; j_call: TRBJ1-2; v_call: TRBV7-9; cdr3_aa: ASSLVGTGYGYT
cdr3_length: 12; j_call: TRBJ1-2; v_call: TRBV6-5; cdr3_aa: ASSYSGRAYGYT
cdr3_length: 11; j_call: TRBJ1-1; v_call: TRBV12-3/TRBV12-4; cdr3_aa: ASSLAWGREAF
cdr3_length: 12; j_call: TRBJ2-1; v_call: TRBV3-1/TRBV3-2; cdr3_aa: ASSHSGTNNEQF
cdr3_length: 13; j_call: TRBJ1-2; v_call: TRBV7-9; cdr3_aa: ASSLDSFRIYGYT